What follows are 19 T cell receptor beta chains derived from one specimen sequenced in a study of radiotherapy plus CTLA-4 blockade in lung cancer. Assay used: immunoSEQ multiplex PCR; TCRdb lists only in-frame clones, some missing. The sample has approximately 46,000 clones; roughly 81% are singletons. Sequences were derived from peripheral blood, sampled from a patient treated with radiotherapy plus ipilimumab. All receptors come from a human donor with non-small cell lung cancer whose response to radiotherapy plus ipilimumab could not be evaluated.

The chain couples TRBV5-3 to TRBJ2-3, with 9 bases aligning to TRBD2. TRBV5-3 is recorded as an ORF, its role being uncertain. Losses at the gene ends were 0 bases for V and 4 bases for J; bases not matched to a gene: 6. This CDR3 is built from 16 residues. The CDR3, as DNA: TGTGCCAGAAGCTTGGTGGGTAGCGGGAGCTCAGATACGCAGTATTTT. This gives the protein CARSLVGSGSSDTQYF.

This clone is a singleton in its sample. The V gene is TRBV11-1, the J gene TRBJ2-1; D is uncertain. Looked up from germline, CDR1 is SGHAT and CDR2 is FQDESV (reference sequence). This CDR3 is 18 amino acids long. The V end was cut by 1 base, the J end by 4 bases, with 20 bases between. In DNA, the CDR3 is TGTGCCAGCAGCTTAGTCGCCCTAGGAGTGGTAAGATACAATGAGCAGTTCTTC. Encoded protein: CASSLVALGVVRYNEQFF.

The chain carries TRBV7-9 and TRBJ1-1; 9 nucleotides line up with TRBD1. Germline V CDR1 and CDR2: SEHNR, FQNEAQ (reference sequence). V shed 5 bases, J shed 1 base, and the junction held 5 bases outside the gene matches. The CDR3 runs 15 residues. The CDR3, as DNA: TGTGCCAGCAGCGGGGCGGGACAGGGGAACACTGAAGCTTTCTTT. This sequence encodes CASSGAGQGNTEAFF.

The CDR3 coding sequence is TGTGCCAGCAGACAGGAGACAACCAGCACAGATACGCAGTATTTT. This encodes CASRQETTSTDTQYF. The rearrangement links TRBV6-6 to TRBJ2-3; D is perhaps TRBD1 (5 bases). Germline assignment: CDR1 MNHNY and CDR2 SVGAGI (reference sequence). The CDR3 spans 15 residues. Trimming cost V 6 bases and J 0 bases, with 13 bases left between them.

The V and J genes are TRBV7-6 and TRBJ2-3, with D uncertain. Trimming stripped 4 bases from V and 0 bases from J, with 5 bases between. The CDR3 extends over 13 amino acids. Germline CDR1 reads SGHVS; CDR2 reads FNYEAQ. The CDR3 DNA sequence: TGTGCCAGCAGCTCCCTGAGCACAGATACGCAGTATTTT. This gives the protein CASSSLSTDTQYF.

V and J are TRBV5-1 and TRBJ2-2; D possibly corresponds to TRBD2 (6 bases). This CDR3 comprises 15 residues. Trimming removed 9 bases at V and 2 bases at J, with 17 bases between. Germline V gene data show CDR1 as SGHRS and CDR2 as YFSETQ. The CDR3 protein is CATSEGRTNTGELFF. In DNA form, the CDR3 reads TGCGCCACCTCGGAGGGACGGACCAACACCGGGGAGCTGTTTTTT.

V gene TRBV28 combines with J gene TRBJ2-5, with TRBD2 identical over 16 bases. The J call is in doubt because the DNA end fits TRBJ2-7 better. This CDR3 is built from 18 residues. CDR1 is MDHEN and CDR2 is SYDVKM in the germline V gene. The CDR3 loop reads CASSRPGTSGRAGYEQYF. DNA of the CDR3: TGTGCCAGCAGCCGTCCCGGGACTAGCGGGAGGGCCGGCTACGAGCAGTACTTC.

The chain links TRBV5-6 to TRBJ2-1; D possibly corresponds to TRBD2 (6 bases). CDR3 size: 15 residues. CDR1 is SGHDT and CDR2 is YYEEEE in the germline V gene. V was trimmed by 3 bases and J by 0 bases, leaving 10 bases between them. The chain's CDR3 is CASSSYGSSYNEQFF. CDR3 bases: TGTGCCAGCAGCTCTTACGGGAGCTCCTACAATGAGCAGTTCTTC.

Concerning this clone: Other DNA sequences from this sample encode an identical CDR3 as well. CDR3 sequence (DNA): TGCGCCAGCAGCGCGACAGGTTCTGGGGCCAACGTCCTGACTTTC. Encoded protein: CASSATGSGANVLTF. This sequence joins TRBV5-1 and TRBJ2-6; D is perhaps TRBD1 (6 bases). Germline-derived CDR1 and CDR2 are SGHRS and YFSETQ. The V end lost 4 bases, the J end lost 1 base, and 9 bases lay between the germline ends. The CDR3 contains 15 residues.

The V call is TRBV28, the J call TRBJ1-5, with 8 positions matching TRBD1. CDR1 is MDHEN and CDR2 is SYDVKM in the germline V gene. This CDR3 has 15 amino acids. V lost 6 bases, J lost 3 bases, and 7 bases stayed unmatched. For the CDR3, the DNA is TGTGCCAGCAGCTCTCAACAGGGGGTCAATCAGCCCCAGCATTTT. Residues: CASSSQQGVNQPQHF. The full variable domain, in which reference TRBV28 and TRBJ1-5 provide the parts outside the CDR3, is DVKVTQSSRYLVKRTGEKVFLECVQDMDHENMFWYRQDPGLGLRLIYFSYDVKMKEKGDIPEGYSVSREKKERFSLILESASTNQTSMYLCASSSQQGVNQPQHFGDGTRLSIL.

The chain links TRBV9 to TRBJ2-7, with 9 nucleotides matching TRBD2. The length of the CDR3 is 16 residues. The germline V gene has CDR1 SGDLS and CDR2 YYNGEE. After removal of 1 base from V and 2 bases from J, the junction contained 7 bases not matched to a gene. The CDR3 loop is CASSVTAGGKPYEQYF. In nucleotides, the CDR3 is TGTGCCAGCAGCGTAACGGCGGGAGGGAAGCCCTACGAGCAGTACTTC.

The chain has TRBV21-1 and TRBJ2-7; the table's D call, TRBD1, was not checked against the DNA. TRBV21-1 is a pseudogene. The CDR3 runs to 18 residues. CDR3 residues: CASSKVTQVNNNSYEQYF. CDR3 DNA sequence: TGTGCCAGCAGCAAAGTTACTCAGGTTAACAACAACTCCTACGAGCAGTACTTC.

This rearrangement joins TRBV27 to TRBJ2-7; 8 bases map to TRBD1. The length of the CDR3 is 13 residues. Losses at the gene ends were 5 bases for V and 3 bases for J; bases not matched to a gene: 3. Germline loops: CDR1 MNHEY, CDR2 SMNVEV (reference sequence). In DNA, the CDR3 is TGTGCCAGCAGTCAAACAGGGGGCTACGAGCAGTACTTC. This encodes CASSQTGGYEQYF.

This clone was detected only once. V gene TRBV10-3 combines with J gene TRBJ2-3; D may be TRBD1 (6 bases). The CDR3 covers 15 residues. V lost 6 bases and J 2 bases, leaving 15 bases between the germline ends. CDR1 and CDR2 (germline): ENHRY, SYGVKD. DNA for the CDR3: TGTGCCATCAGGGAGGTACAGGGCGACACAGATACGCAGTATTTT. Its protein is CAIREVQGDTDTQYF.

The rearrangement uses TRBV4-1 and TRBJ2-6; D might be TRBD2 (5 bases). Germline V gene sequence: CDR1 MGHRA, CDR2 YSYEKL. This CDR3 is built from 16 residues. The V gene lost 0 bases and the J gene lost 2 bases, with 8 bases spanning the gap. The CDR3 sequence: CASSQDLGAGANVLTF. The CDR3 nucleotides read TGCGCCAGCAGCCAAGATCTCGGGGCTGGGGCCAACGTCCTGACTTTC.

This clone was detected only once. The V gene is TRBV15, the J gene TRBJ1-1; D unresolved. V shed 1 base and J shed 4 bases, with 10 bases lying between them. Germline CDR1 LNHNV, CDR2 YYDKDF (reference sequence). This CDR3 has 14 residues. The CDR3 region has the DNA TGTGCCACCAGCAGAGGGGTCGGGATCACTGAAGCTTTCTTT. It encodes CATSRGVGITEAFF.

The CDR3 is CAVRASGATDTQYF. CDR3 DNA: TGTGCCGTACGCGCTAGCGGGGCCACAGATACGCAGTATTTT. The chain recombines TRBV6-5 with TRBJ2-3, with 9 bases matching TRBD2. Germline-derived CDR1 and CDR2 are MNHEY and SVGAGI. The CDR3 consists of 14 residues. Unmatched junction bases numbered 8, after V lost 11 bases and J lost 2 bases.

The chain recombines TRBV7-9 with TRBJ2-5; TRBD1 matches at 7 bases. Germline CDR1 reads SEHNR; CDR2 reads FQNEAQ (reference sequence). V shed 5 bases and J 3 bases; nucleotides not matched to a gene: 12. The CDR3 covers 16 residues. Written as DNA, the CDR3 is TGTGCCAGCAGCCGCATGGGCAGGGGGTGGGAAGAGACCCAGTACTTC. It yields the protein CASSRMGRGWEETQYF.

The rearrangement links TRBV5-1 to TRBJ1-6; possibly TRBD1 for D (6 bases). The germline V gene encodes CDR1 SGHRS and CDR2 YFSETQ. Trimming left V 2 bases short and J 7 bases short, with 10 bases between. The CDR3 has 14 amino acids. Here the CDR3 reads CASSLQGVNSPLHF. DNA of the CDR3: TGCGCCAGCAGCTTACAGGGTGTAAATTCACCCCTCCACTTT.